The 10 T cell receptor beta chains below were found in one sample sequenced in a study of tumor-infiltrating lymphocytes in primary liver carcinoma. Total RNA and DNA came together from approximately 20-30 mg of bulk tissue without cell sorting. Making TCR beta cDNA involved 400 to 600 ng total RNA and a constant-region primer. Investigators got TCR beta libraries out of three nested multiplex PCR rounds, done with slightly modified ARM-PCR. It was with TRBV1-TRBV30 forward primers and a C-beta reverse primer that the first two PCR rounds were run, at around 9 cycles each. Each CDR3 protein is one row after TCRdb ran MiXCR on the multiplex PCR reads. The sample holds 20,000 to 25,000 distinct CDR3 sequences; approximately 79% are singletons and the top ten take around two fifths. The sample consisted of liver tumor tissue from sampling region 1. Subset indicated: tumor region T1, superior pole. The receptors originated from a man in his forties with primary liver carcinoma and hepatitis B virus infection.

Points on this clonotype: One junction end disagrees with the germline gene, perhaps due to a read error. The chain joins TRBV11-2 to TRBJ2-1; D possibly corresponds to TRBD2 (6 bases). The CDR3 has 16 residues. Germline V gives CDR1 SGHAT, CDR2 FQNNGV. Here the CDR3 reads CGSSHTSTHLYNEQFF. CDR3 DNA: TGTGGCAGCAGCCATACTAGCACCCATTTATACAATGAGCAGTTCTTC.

About this clonotype: Here the CDR3 omits its conserved ending phenylalanine or tryptophan, so a read error is the likely source. The rearrangement joins TRBV11-2 to TRBJ2-5; the match to TRBD2 covers 8 bases. The CDR3 totals 16 residues. CDR1 SGHAT and CDR2 FQNNGV come from the germline V gene. CDR3 sequence reads: CASSQTPGGGKEIQYI. In DNA form, the CDR3 reads TGTGCCAGTAGCCAAACTCCGGGCGGGGGGAAAGAGATCCAGTACATC.

This clonotype was counted ten times or more. The chain is built from TRBV19 and TRBJ2-3; D gene ambiguous. The V gene's germline CDR1 is LNHDA and CDR2 SQIVND (reference sequence). Deletions cut 11 bases from V and 6 bases from J, with 15 bases between. The CDR3 length is 12 residues. The CDR3 region has the DNA TGTGCCTCGAAAGTTGACGGGGATACGCAGTATTTT. It is translated as CASKVDGDTQYF.

V usage is TRBV10-3 and J usage is TRBJ2-7; weak D call: TRBD2 (5 bases). This CDR3 has 11 residues. Germline CDR1 ENHRY, CDR2 SYGVKD. In nucleotides, the CDR3 is TGTACCGCGTCCGAGGGAAACGAGCAGTACTTC. Amino acids: CTASEGNEQYF.

This clonotype is medium-sized (0.01 to 0.1%). J is TRBJ1-1 and V is TRBV6-5, with D possibly matching TRBD1 (6 bases). CDR1 and CDR2 (germline): MNHEY, SVGAGI. V shed 3 bases and J shed 4 bases, with 12 bases lying between them. CDR3 length equals 14 residues. The CDR3 region has the DNA TGTGCCAGCAGTTATAACGTAGGGGGCACTGAAGCTTTCTTT. Protein product: CASSYNVGGTEAFF.

This clonotype has at least ten counts. This rearrangement joins TRBV5-8 to TRBJ2-4, with 12 bases aligning to TRBD2. CDR1 is SGHTS and CDR2 is YDEGEE in the germline V gene. V gave up 4 bases and J gave up 2 bases; unmatched junction bases: 4. This CDR3 comprises 16 residues. CDR3 DNA: TGTGCCAGCAGCCTGGGACTAGCGGGCCCCAAAAACATTCAGTACTTC. Its translation is CASSLGLAGPKNIQYF.

V is TRBV5-4 and J is TRBJ1-6; D may be TRBD1 (6 bases). Germline CDR1 and CDR2: SGHNT and YYREEE (reference sequence). There are 13 residues in the CDR3. V was clipped by 4 bases and J by 15 bases, with 17 bases between them. CDR3 DNA: TGTGCCAGCAGCATAGGGCCGGAGGGGGTCCTCCACTTT. This gives the protein CASSIGPEGVLHF.

Points on this clonotype: A clone one base away is much larger, so this may be a read error. CDR3 nucleotides: TGTGCCAGCTCACAACAGGGAGGATCCTACAATGAGCAGTTCTTC. It specifies CASSQQGGSYNEQFF. This chain uses TRBV18 with TRBJ2-1, with D tentatively TRBD1 or TRBD2 (6 bases each). Deletions cut 4 bases from V and 1 base from J, with 11 bases between. Germline lookup yields CDR1 KGHSH and CDR2 LQKENI. The CDR3 is 15 residues long.

Worth noting for this clonotype: At one boundary the junction diverges from the germline segment, which might be a read error. This chain connects TRBV4-1 to TRBJ2-2, with TRBD2 matching 7 bases. This CDR3 has 16 residues. The V gene's germline CDR1 is MGHRA and CDR2 YSYEKL. The DNA for the CDR3 is TGCGTCAGCAGCCGCGAGCCGGGACTAAGCACCGGGGAGATGTTTTTC. Protein product: CVSSREPGLSTGEMFF.

Regarding this clonotype: A read error may account for a junction end that differs from germline. The chain carries TRBV11-2 and TRBJ2-3; D ambiguous. Germline CDR1 reads SGHAT; CDR2 reads FQNNGV. There are 13 residues in the CDR3. The CDR3 nucleotides are TGCACCAGCAGCTTGATTGGCACAGATACGCAGTATTTT. It specifies CTSSLIGTDTQYF.